The source of this TCR beta chain is a study of CXCR3-negative and CXCR3-positive naive CD8 T cells (dated by TCRdb to between 2018 and 2020). For the wider study: In total, approximately 130 million TRB reads were obtained, corresponding to roughly 1.5 +/- 0.3 million reads per library. Naive subsets from roughly 5 donors and memory cells from 3 donors were included in the TRBV-TRBJ cluster analysis. Data from about 10 donors, pooled across two independent experiments, went into the diversity and physicochemical repertoire analyses. General conclusions and limits of the study: Freshly isolated PBMCs were used for most assays because CXCR3 expression partially decreased after cryopreservation. Within the same donor, TRBV-TRBJ usage looked similar between naive CXCR3-negative and CXCR3-positive cells, but memory cells had distinct patterns. Repertoire diversity was comparably high in both naive subsets but much lower in memory CD8+ T cells. TRB CDR3s from CXCR3-positive naive cells showed higher hydrophobicity (lower Kidera factor 4), lower energy, and higher strength and volume indices than CXCR3-negative naive cells. Because surface CD5, which is linked to self-reactivity in mice, was comparable between the naive subsets, TCR interaction strength was also inferred from TRB CDR3 physicochemical properties.

In the germline V gene, CDR1 corresponds to KGHSH and CDR2 to LQKENI. Spanning cysteine to phenylalanine, the CDR3 consists of 16 amino acids. No DNA sequence was recorded. On this clonotype itself: Its antigen target is currently unknown.

Each CD8+ T cell subset was flow-sorted in triplicate, and 300,000 to 350,000 cells per subset were placed directly into RLT lysis buffer. To keep memory contaminants out, a stringent definition of naive CD8+ T cells was applied: CD45RO-CCR7+CD27+CD95-. Using standard density gradient centrifugation, peripheral blood mononuclear cells were isolated from buffy coats. Naive CXCR3-negative and CXCR3-positive CD8+ T cells were flow-sorted using a FACSAria III. Total RNA was extracted from sorted cells using an RNeasy Mini Kit. For sequencing, a NextSeq 550 was employed. The Human TCR Profiling Kit (MiLaboratory) was used to make UMI-labeled 5' RACE TRB cDNA libraries. cDNA synthesis used the entire amount of extracted RNA, and PCR amplification then used the entire amount of cDNA produced. Libraries were prepared in parallel with an identical number of PCR cycles. In the original analysis: With a requirement of at least two reads per UMI, MIGEC and MiXCR extracted about 50,000 +/- 10,000 unique UMI-labeled TRB cDNA molecules per library. On average, around 40,000 +/- 10,000 functional in-frame TRB CDR3 nucleotide clonotypes lacking stop codons were found per library. After each sample was downsampled to 5000 UMI-labeled TRB molecules, VDJtools was used to calculate diversity metrics such as normalized Shannon-Wiener and Chao1. VDJtools computed clonotype-size-weighted physicochemical properties of the central five CDR3 residues: interaction energy, strength, volume and Kidera factor 4. Through TCRdb reprocessing, the reads give one entry per CDR3 protein sequence; DNA is omitted. TCRdb, not the authors, supplied the V and J calls. The table of this sample itemizes some 120,000 distinct CDR3 sequences. The ten largest clones add up to under 0.75% of the sample.

The sequence links TRBV18 to TRBJ2-1; TCRdb names TRBD2, which stays unverified in the absence of DNA. This TCR came from a human donor in good health. Some clones in this sample may be carry-over from other donors' samples. The sample taken for sequencing was naive CXCR3+ CD8+ T cells from blood. Taken with the paper, the label for cell subset or site translates to: CD45RO-CCR7+CD27+CD95- naive CD8+ T cells expressing CXCR3 (TNR3+). This receptor carries the CDR3 CASSPATGLAENEQFF.